The 20 T cell receptor beta chains listed next were all sequenced from one sample in a study of graft-versus-host responses after intestinal transplantation. Their cognate antigens are unknown. Profiling relied on immunoSEQ multiplex PCR, and the TCRdb table lists in-frame clones only, not all of them. Found here are over 100,000 clones, 95% of them singletons; the top ten hold around 3.3%. The specimen was unstimulated CD8+ T cells sorted from spleen or lymph node cells, collected before intestinal transplant. The receptors come from a human donor who received an intestinal transplant.

As concerns this clone: At one boundary the junction diverges from the germline segment, which might be a read error. The J gene is TRBJ2-7, the V gene TRBV30, with 8 bases lining up with TRBD2. Looked up from germline, CDR1 is GTSNPN and CDR2 is SVGIG (reference sequence). The CDR3 is made up of 12 amino acids. CDR3 sequence (DNA): TGTGCCTGGACCCCTCAGGCGGGACTAGGGAACTTC. Amino acid sequence: CAWTPQAGLGNF.

The CDR3 coding sequence is TGCGCCAGCAGCCAAGTTCCGGGACAGGGAAATTACGAGCAGTACTTC. Translation gives CASSQVPGQGNYEQYF. J is TRBJ2-7 and V is TRBV4-1; 9 positions match TRBD1. V was pared by 1 base and J by 4 bases, with 8 bases of the junction left unmatched. Looked up from germline, CDR1 is MGHRA and CDR2 is YSYEKL. The CDR3 contains 16 residues.

The chain is built from TRBV10-1 and TRBJ1-5; TRBD1 matches 7 bases. This CDR3 contains 13 residues. Looked up from germline, CDR1 is WNHNN and CDR2 is SYGVQD (reference sequence). V lost 7 bases and J lost 6; bases outside the gene matches: 6. CDR3 DNA sequence: TGCGCCAGCACGACAGGGTGGTTTCAGCCCCAGCATTTT. Translating it yields CASTTGWFQPQHF.

The rearrangement joins TRBV30 to TRBJ2-2; D unclear. Trimming took 1 base from V and 8 from J, leaving 5 bases between them. The CDR3 runs 11 residues. Germline CDR1 and CDR2: GTSNPN and SVGIG (reference sequence). The CDR3 sequence: CAWSGLGELFF. The CDR3 DNA reads TGTGCCTGGAGTGGATTGGGGGAGCTGTTTTTT.

The chain couples TRBV30 to TRBJ2-1; TRBD2 is a possible D gene (5 bases). CDR3 length: 11 amino acids. The germline V and J ends were trimmed by 1 base and 16 bases, with 14 bases remaining between them. Looked up from germline, CDR1 is GTSNPN and CDR2 is SVGIG (reference sequence). The CDR3 sequence: CAWSGRSARFF. The CDR3 DNA sequence: TGTGCCTGGAGTGGGAGGAGTGCTCGTTTCTTC.

This sequence joins TRBV15 and TRBJ2-3; 7 bases map to TRBD1. The CDR3 runs to 13 residues. V lost 7 bases, J lost 4 bases, and 5 bases stayed unmatched. CDR1 and CDR2 from the germline V gene are LNHNV and YYDKDF (reference sequence). The CDR3 DNA follows: TGTGCCACCATCTCTCAGGGGGCAGATACGCAGTATTTT. This sequence encodes CATISQGADTQYF.

The V and J genes are TRBV27 and TRBJ1-1; a weak D match, TRBD1 (5 bases). Between the trimmed V and J ends, which lost 7 bases and 10 bases, there was a span of 19 bases. The CDR3 is 13 residues long. The V gene's germline CDR1 is MNHEY and CDR2 SMNVEV (reference sequence). CDR3: CASTTGGAEVAFF. The CDR3 coding sequence is TGTGCCAGCACCACGGGTGGGGCAGAGGTAGCTTTCTTT.

The chain carries TRBV5-6 and TRBJ2-7; D call uncertain. CDR1 and CDR2 (germline): SGHDT, YYEEEE. This CDR3 region has 14 residues. V lost 4 bases, J lost 0 bases, and 11 bases lay in between. CDR3 bases: TGTGCCAGCAGCAGCCGGGCGGCCTCCTACGAGCAGTACTTC. Protein product: CASSSRAASYEQYF.

The gene calls are TRBV14 and TRBJ1-1; D perhaps matches TRBD1 (5 bases). V shed 5 bases and J shed 1 base, with 20 bases lying between them. The V gene's germline CDR1 is SGHDN and CDR2 FVKESK. The CDR3 runs to 17 residues. The CDR3 region is CASSSTNNRGWNTEAFF. The CDR3 DNA reads as TGTGCCAGCAGCTCAACCAATAACCGGGGGTGGAACACTGAAGCTTTCTTT.

V and J are TRBV10-3 and TRBJ2-1, with D perhaps given as TRBD1 or TRBD2 (5 bases each). Germline CDR1 reads ENHRY; CDR2 reads SYGVKD. V was cut by 11 bases and J by 9 bases, with 20 bases left in between. This CDR3 spans 13 amino acids. For the CDR3, the DNA is TGTGCCGTGTCAGGGACCGTCCGGGTTGAGCAGTTCTTC. Protein sequence: CAVSGTVRVEQFF.

This chain joins TRBV14 and TRBJ1-1, with D unresolved. The length of the CDR3 is 14 residues. V lost 0 bases, J lost 8 bases, and 13 bases lay in between. From germline, CDR1 is SGHDN and CDR2 FVKESK. As DNA, the CDR3 is TGTGCCAGCAGCCAAGACAATCTGGTAGGAGAAGCTTTCTTT. Translating gives CASSQDNLVGEAFF.

This clone has a single count. In nucleotides, the CDR3 is TGTGCCAGCAGCTTGGTACAGGGGGTACCCTACAATGAGCAGTTCTTC. Translated, it gives CASSLVQGVPYNEQFF. The chain couples TRBV5-5 to TRBJ2-1, with TRBD1 matching 8 bases. V was pared by 0 bases and J by 2 bases, with 4 bases of the junction left unmatched. CDR3 length: 16 residues. Germline-derived CDR1 and CDR2 are SGHKS and YYEKEE (reference sequence). Together with reference TRBV5-5 and TRBJ2-1, the CDR3 gives the full variable domain: DAGVTQSPTHLIKTRGQQVTLRCSPISGHKSVSWYQQVLGQGPQFIFQYYEKEERGRGNFPDRFSARQFPNYSSELNVNALLLGDSALYLCASSLVQGVPYNEQFFGPGTRLTVL.

The chain is built from TRBV28 and TRBJ2-3, with 9 bases identical to TRBD2. The CDR3 runs 16 residues. Germline V gene lookup returns CDR1 MDHEN and CDR2 SYDVKM. Trimming at V came to 1 base and at J to 4 bases, leaving 6 bases not matched to a gene. The CDR3: CASSLFLAGTPDTQYF. The CDR3 DNA follows: TGTGCCAGCAGTTTATTTCTAGCGGGGACCCCAGATACGCAGTATTTT.

J is TRBJ2-1 and V is TRBV28; TRBD2 matches 9 bases. CDR1 and CDR2 (germline): MDHEN, SYDVKM. V lost 3 bases to trimming and J lost 3 bases; unmatched junction nucleotides: 3. This CDR3 contains 15 residues. The CDR3 sequence: CASSFVAGDYNEQFF. The CDR3 DNA sequence: TGTGCCAGCAGTTTTGTAGCGGGAGACTACAATGAGCAGTTCTTC.

The chain carries TRBV4-1 and TRBJ1-6, with 7 bases lining up with TRBD1. Losses at the gene ends were 3 bases for V and 6 bases for J; bases not matched to a gene: 5. The CDR3 spans 15 residues. In germline, CDR1 is MGHRA, CDR2 YSYEKL. The CDR3 loop is CASSQSGTVNSPLHF. CDR3 coding DNA: TGCGCCAGCAGCCAGTCCGGGACAGTTAATTCACCCCTCCACTTT.

The table lists this clone with a count of one. The chain has TRBV5-4 and TRBJ1-2; the D gene is possibly TRBD1 (5 bases). The CDR3 has 13 residues. The germline V gene encodes CDR1 SGHNT and CDR2 YYREEE (reference sequence). V was clipped by 0 bases and J by 3 bases, with 6 bases between them. CDR3 in amino acids: CASSLVGDYGYTF. Here the CDR3 DNA reads TGTGCCAGCAGCTTGGTAGGGGACTATGGCTACACCTTC.

The chain employs TRBV21-1 and TRBJ1-3. TRBV21-1 is a known pseudogene. CDR3 length: 15 amino acids. CDR3 nucleotides: TGTGCCAGCAGCTCTAAGGGGGGCGGTGGAAACACCATATATTTT. It specifies CASSSKGGGGNTIYF.

The chain links TRBV4-3 to TRBJ1-2, with D tentatively TRBD1 (5 bases). The germline V gene has CDR1 LGHNA and CDR2 YSLEER. Trimming removed 5 bases from V and 3 bases from J, with 10 bases in between. The CDR3 contains 13 residues. The chain's CDR3 is CASSVAQDYGYTF. The CDR3 nucleotides are TGCGCCAGCAGCGTGGCACAGGACTATGGCTACACCTTC.

The rearrangement links TRBV15 to TRBJ2-3; unclear D gene. The germline V gene has CDR1 LNHNV and CDR2 YYDKDF (reference sequence). With 8 bases removed from V and 3 bases from J, the gap between germline ends came to 9 bases. This CDR3 has 12 amino acids. DNA of the CDR3: TGTGCCACCCTCGACTCGACAGATACGCAGTATTTT. Protein product: CATLDSTDTQYF.

The J gene is TRBJ2-7, the V gene TRBV28; 11 positions match TRBD1. This CDR3 is built from 14 residues. CDR1 MDHEN and CDR2 SYDVKM come from the germline V gene. With 5 bases clipped from V and 7 bases from J, the junction kept 7 bases outside the gene matches. As DNA, the CDR3 is TGTGCCAGCAGTCTACCGGACAGGGGGCAAGAGCAGTACTTC. This gives the protein CASSLPDRGQEQYF. The full variable domain, completed using reference TRBV28 and TRBJ2-7, is DVKVTQSSRYLVKRTGEKVFLECVQDMDHENMFWYRQDPGLGLRLIYFSYDVKMKEKGDIPEGYSVSREKKERFSLILESASTNQTSMYLCASSLPDRGQEQYFGPGTRLTVT.